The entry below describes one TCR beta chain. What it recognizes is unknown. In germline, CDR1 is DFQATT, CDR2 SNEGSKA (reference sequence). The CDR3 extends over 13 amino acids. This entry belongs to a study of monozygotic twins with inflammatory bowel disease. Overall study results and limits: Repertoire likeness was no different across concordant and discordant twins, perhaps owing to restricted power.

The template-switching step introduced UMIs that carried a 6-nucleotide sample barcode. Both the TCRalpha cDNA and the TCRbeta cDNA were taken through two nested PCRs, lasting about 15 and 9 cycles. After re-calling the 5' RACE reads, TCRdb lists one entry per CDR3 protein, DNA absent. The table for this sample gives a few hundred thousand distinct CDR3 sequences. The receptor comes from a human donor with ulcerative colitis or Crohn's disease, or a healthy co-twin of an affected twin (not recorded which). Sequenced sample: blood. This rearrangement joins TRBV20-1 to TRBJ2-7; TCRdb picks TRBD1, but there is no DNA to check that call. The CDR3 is CSARTGGKNEQYF.